The 27 T cell receptor beta chains reported below all come from one sample, sequenced in a study of T-cell memory formation after mild COVID-19 (dated by TCRdb to 2020 to 2023). Receptor amplification or capture employed 5' RACE. Instrument on record: Illumina NovaSeq 6000. TCRdb itself trimmed the public reads at Q25 with fastp, ran MiXCR and retained productive beta chains. Identical CDR3 proteins give one entry, which carries the most common genes and DNA. The sample profile shows under 300,000 distinct CDR3 sequences; around 10% of them were found once. Of the sample, around 21% is held by the ten largest clones. Specimen: PBMCs or a T cell subset sorted from them (not recorded which). The source is a man between 18 and 29 years old who had mild COVID-19 (a few samples of this study predate the infection). The sample titles of this study are shuffled in the database, so cell type and time point are left out; the donor was told from shared clones.

The chain recombines TRBV6-5 with TRBJ2-6, with 14 bases fitting TRBD2. Trimming at V came to 6 bases and at J to 4 bases, leaving 8 bases not matched to a gene. Germline V gives CDR1 MNHEY, CDR2 SVGAGI. CDR3 length: 18 residues. The CDR3 spells CASSLGTSGGSGANVLTF. In nucleotides, the CDR3 is TGTGCCAGCAGCCTCGGGACTAGCGGGGGATCCGGGGCCAACGTCCTGACTTTC.

The table lists this clonotype with a few counts. The gene calls are TRBV5-1 and TRBJ2-7; TRBD1 matches at 7 bases. The CDR3 contains 15 residues. Trimming took 0 bases from V and 0 from J; bases not matched to a gene: 3. Germline values: CDR1 SGHRS, CDR2 YFSETQ. In DNA, the CDR3 is TGCGCCAGCAGCTTGGACAGGGGTAGCTCCTACGAGCAGTACGTC. Protein product: CASSLDRGSSYEQYV.

This rearrangement joins TRBV27 to TRBJ2-1; no clear D. The CDR3 sequence is 14 residues long. Germline V gives CDR1 MNHEY, CDR2 SMNVEV (reference sequence). V lost 4 bases to trimming and J lost 5 bases, with 12 bases between them. The CDR3 coding sequence is TGTGCCAGCAGTTCCACCCCCGGTAACAATGAGCAGTTCTTC. Translation: CASSSTPGNNEQFF.

The J gene is TRBJ1-4, the V gene TRBV6-1; 10 bases align to TRBD1. Trimming removed 1 base from V and 7 bases from J; junction bases left unmatched: 6. This CDR3 spans 16 amino acids. In germline, CDR1 is MNHNS, CDR2 SASEGT. The CDR3 coding sequence is TGTGCCAGCAGTGAAGGGGACAGGGGTCCCGTTGAAAAACTGTTTTTT. The encoded protein is CASSEGDRGPVEKLFF.

Only a few counts were recorded for this clonotype. V usage is TRBV5-1 and J usage is TRBJ2-3; 7 positions match TRBD1. The CDR3 length is 15 residues. Trimming took 5 bases from V and 0 from J; bases not matched to a gene: 6. In germline, CDR1 is SGHRS, CDR2 YFSETQ. CDR3 region: CASRDGTASTDTQYF. The DNA of the CDR3 is TGCGCCAGCAGGGACGGGACAGCAAGCACAGATACGCAGTATTTT.

This clonotype has a handful of counts. CDR3 bases: TGTGCCACCAGCCCCTTGGGGGGGGTGGCCATATATTTT. Translation gives CATSPLGGVAIYF. The chain couples TRBV15 to TRBJ1-3; perhaps TRBD1 as D (5 bases). The CDR3 sequence is 13 residues long. With 5 bases removed from V and 11 bases from J, the gap between germline ends came to 16 bases. Germline V gene lookup returns CDR1 LNHNV and CDR2 YYDKDF (reference sequence).

This chain connects TRBV5-1 to TRBJ2-1; tentative D call: TRBD1 (5 bases). There are 14 residues in the CDR3. Trimming removed 4 bases at V and 8 bases at J, with 16 bases between. Germline V CDR1 and CDR2: SGHRS, YFSETQ. CDR3 region: CASSPSDSHDEQFF. The DNA for the CDR3 is TGCGCCAGCAGCCCGTCAGACAGCCACGATGAGCAGTTCTTC.

This clonotype was seen more than once but under ten times. The chain carries TRBV20-1 and TRBJ2-3; 7 bases match TRBD2. CDR1 and CDR2 from the germline V gene are DFQATT and SNEGSKA (reference sequence). Trimming took 6 bases from V and 4 from J; bases not matched to a gene: 13. CDR3 length: 15 amino acids. The CDR3 nucleotides read TGCAGTGCCGCCCCCCAACTAGCGTCGGCAGATACGCAGTATTTT. Protein product: CSAAPQLASADTQYF.

There are a few counts of this clonotype. V and J are TRBV5-5 and TRBJ1-6; 7 bases match TRBD1. The CDR3 length is 14 residues. The ends lost 1 base at V and 8 bases at J; junction bases unmatched: 3. CDR1 is SGHKS and CDR2 is YYEKEE in the germline V gene (reference sequence). The CDR3: CASSLTGDDSPLHF. CDR3 coding DNA: TGTGCCAGCAGCTTGACAGGGGACGATTCACCCCTCCACTTT.

This chain links TRBV9 with TRBJ2-3, with 10 bases aligning to TRBD2. CDR1 SGDLS and CDR2 YYNGEE come from the germline V gene. J gave up 0 bases and V 2 bases, and 3 bases lay outside the gene matches. The CDR3 sequence is 16 residues long. For the CDR3, the DNA is TGTGCCAGCAGCGTGCTTAGCGGGGGGAGCACAGATACGCAGTATTTT. The encoded protein is CASSVLSGGSTDTQYF.

This clonotype was observed many times. The chain uses TRBV6-2 or TRBV6-3 and TRBJ2-5; 7 nucleotides align to TRBD2. The CDR3 spans 12 residues. Germline V gives CDR1 MNHEY, CDR2 SVGEGT. Unmatched junction bases numbered 2, after V lost 5 bases and J lost 5 bases. CDR3 region: CASSAGDETQYF. The DNA for the CDR3 is TGTGCCAGCAGTGCGGGGGACGAGACCCAGTACTTC.

This clonotype turned up a few times. CDR3 protein: CASSQGFGGFTGELFF. The CDR3 coding sequence is TGCGCCAGCAGCCAAGGGTTCGGGGGCTTCACCGGGGAGCTGTTTTTT. The chain joins TRBV4-3 to TRBJ2-2; D may match TRBD1 or TRBD2 (6 bases each). Germline-derived CDR1 and CDR2 are LGHNA and YSLEER. This CDR3 has 16 amino acids. V shed 1 base and J shed 4 bases, with 13 bases lying between them.

V usage is TRBV7-3 and J usage is TRBJ2-1; 12 nucleotides agree with TRBD2. Germline trimming cut 5 bases from V and 8 bases from J; bases unmatched to any gene: 7. The CDR3 runs 15 residues. Germline V CDR1 and CDR2: SGHTA, FQGTGA. The CDR3 nucleotides read TGTGCCAGCAGCCCGCGACTAGCGGGGGCCCATGAGCAGTTCTTC. Translation: CASSPRLAGAHEQFF.

This chain uses TRBV4-1 with TRBJ2-5; D might be TRBD2 (5 bases). The V end was cut by 4 bases, the J end by 3 bases, with 9 bases between. Germline V CDR1 and CDR2: MGHRA, YSYEKL. This CDR3 spans 13 amino acids. As DNA, the CDR3 is TGCGCCAGCAGCCCCGGGAATGAAGAGACCCAGTACTTC. Protein sequence: CASSPGNEETQYF.

This chain uses TRBV10-3 with TRBJ1-1; the D is unclear. CDR1 ENHRY and CDR2 SYGVKD come from the germline V gene. The V end was cut by 2 bases, the J end by 0 bases, with 4 bases between. The CDR3 spans 13 residues. Here the CDR3 reads CAISEDLNTEAFF. The CDR3 DNA reads TGTGCCATCAGTGAGGATTTGAACACTGAAGCTTTCTTT.

This chain uses TRBV24-1 with TRBJ2-1; TRBD2 aligns across 7 bases. V lost 4 bases, J lost 7 bases, and 12 bases stayed unmatched. The CDR3 totals 16 residues. Germline CDR1 and CDR2: KGHDR and SFDVKD. In nucleotides, the CDR3 is TGTGCCACCAGTGACCCGAGGAGCGGGGTAGGAAATGAGCAGTTCTTC. Residues: CATSDPRSGVGNEQFF.

This clonotype turned up a few times. V is TRBV18 and J is TRBJ1-5, with unresolved D. There are 13 residues in the CDR3. V was pared by 2 bases and J by 5 bases, with 7 bases between. From germline, CDR1 is KGHSH and CDR2 LQKENI. CDR3 sequence reads: CASSPEGYQPQHF. Here the CDR3 DNA reads TGTGCCAGCTCACCAGAGGGATATCAGCCCCAGCATTTT.

The CDR3 reads CASKLGQGAYEQYF. The CDR3 nucleotides are TGTGCCAGCAAGCTCGGACAGGGGGCATACGAGCAGTACTTC. The chain recombines TRBV6-5 with TRBJ2-7, with 11 bases that match TRBD1. V dropped 7 bases and J dropped 4; count of bases not matched to a gene: 6. Germline V gives CDR1 MNHEY, CDR2 SVGAGI. CDR3 length: 14 amino acids.

The sample holds a few counts of this clonotype. The rearrangement uses TRBV7-9 and TRBJ2-7; D perhaps matches TRBD1 (6 bases). V shed 5 bases and J shed 3 bases, with 17 bases lying between them. Germline lookup yields CDR1 SEHNR and CDR2 FQNEAQ (reference sequence). There are 15 residues in the CDR3. CDR3 sequence: CASSPTEGDVYEQYV. The CDR3 DNA sequence: TGTGCCAGCAGCCCGACTGAGGGGGACGTCTACGAGCAGTACGTC.

This clonotype occurred once. The junction and the germline gene differ at one end; a read error may be behind it. The chain carries TRBV28 and TRBJ1-6; no reliable D call. The CDR3 runs to 16 residues. The germline CDR1 and CDR2 sequences are MDHEN and SYDVKM. The chain's CDR3 is CASSPYPLSYNSPLNF. Written as DNA, the CDR3 is TGTGCCAGCAGCCCGTACCCGCTCTCCTATAATTCACCCCTCAACTTT. Together with reference TRBV28 and TRBJ1-6, the CDR3 gives the full variable domain: DVKVTQSSRYLVKRTGEKVFLECVQDMDHENMFWYRQDPGLGLRLIYFSYDVKMKEKGDIPEGYSVSREKKERFSLILESASTNQTSMYLCASSPYPLSYNSPLNFGNGTRLTVT.

This clonotype was picked up a small number of times. The rearrangement uses TRBV5-1 and TRBJ2-3; TRBD2 is a possible D gene (6 bases). Germline V gene sequence: CDR1 SGHRS, CDR2 YFSETQ. The CDR3 runs to 16 residues. The V gene lost 0 bases and the J gene lost 0 bases, with 11 bases spanning the gap. CDR3 in amino acids: CASSLEAGGSTDTQYF. The CDR3 DNA follows: TGCGCCAGCAGCTTGGAAGCGGGCGGGAGCACAGATACGCAGTATTTT.

The genes are TRBV3-1 and TRBJ1-5; no firm D call. Trimming took 0 bases from V and 3 from J, leaving 9 bases between them. This CDR3 is 15 amino acids long. CDR1 is LGHDT, CDR2 YNNKEL, per germline (reference sequence). This CDR3 reads CASSQDTTPNQPQHF. The CDR3 DNA reads TGTGCCAGCAGCCAAGATACGACCCCCAATCAGCCCCAGCATTTT.

In its sample, this clonotype was seen a few times. This chain uses TRBV4-1 with TRBJ2-1; 13 bases are shared with TRBD2. The CDR3 sequence is 19 residues long. With 0 bases clipped from V and 7 bases from J, the junction kept 12 bases outside the gene matches. Per the germline V gene, CDR1 is MGHRA and CDR2 is YSYEKL. CDR3 protein: CASSQEGSTSGGVLNEQFF. The CDR3 nucleotides read TGCGCCAGCAGCCAAGAAGGTTCCACTAGCGGGGGGGTCCTTAATGAGCAGTTCTTC.

This clonotype was counted a few times. The V call is TRBV14, the J call TRBJ2-1; perhaps D is TRBD1 or TRBD2 (6 bases each). This CDR3 region has 16 residues. Germline loops: CDR1 SGHDN, CDR2 FVKESK. Deletions cut 3 bases from V and 2 bases from J, with 14 bases between. Written as DNA, the CDR3 is TGTGCCAGCAGCCACCAAGGGGGGACAACCTACAATGAGCAGTTCTTC. It encodes CASSHQGGTTYNEQFF.

This clonotype was seen a handful of times. V is TRBV6-5 and J is TRBJ2-4; TRBD1 or TRBD2 may be the D gene (6 bases each). The germline V gene has CDR1 MNHEY and CDR2 SVGAGI. The CDR3 has 16 residues. V was trimmed by 2 bases and J by 1 base, leaving 12 bases between them. DNA of the CDR3: TGTGCCAGCAGTTACGGGGGGCGCACGGCCAAAAACATTCAGTACTTC. It encodes CASSYGGRTAKNIQYF.

This clonotype was detected many times. The rearrangement links TRBV12-3 or TRBV12-4 to TRBJ2-7, with D unclear. Trimming pared 5 bases from V and 6 bases from J, leaving 8 bases between. CDR3 length equals 11 residues. The CDR3 region has the DNA TGTGCCAGCAGTCTCACTGGCGAGCAGTACTTC. Its protein product is CASSLTGEQYF.

This clonotype came up a few times. This chain joins TRBV20-1 and TRBJ1-5; 7 nucleotides line up with TRBD1. The V gene's germline CDR1 is DFQATT and CDR2 SNEGSKA (reference sequence). Losses at the gene ends were 5 bases for V and 3 bases for J; bases not matched to a gene: 10. The CDR3 totals 15 residues. The CDR3 DNA reads TGCAGTGCTCACAGGACAGGTACCAACAATCAGCCCCAGCATTTT. This codes for CSAHRTGTNNQPQHF.